Below, one T cell receptor beta chain is given with its context. Its antigen is not identified. TCRdb's copy holds only in-frame clones and misses some; the assay was immunoSEQ multiplex PCR. The table lists some 130,000 clones, approximately 90% of them singletons. The sample originates from a study of T cell responses to AZD1222 COVID-19 vaccine. About the study: Timing groups of about 4 and about 12 weeks for second doses were pooled. Regarding the study as a whole: Nearly half of unique spike-specific TCRs reportedly avoided B.1.351 and B.1.1.7 mutated regions. Most donors were white British and more were female, and clonal diversity was possibly underestimated.

CDR1 and CDR2 from the germline V gene are SGHRS and YFSETQ. Trimming stripped 2 bases from V and 0 bases from J, with 9 bases between. The CDR3 spans 15 residues. Specimen: peripheral blood, collected on day 0 of AZD1222 vaccination. The TCR sequence derives from an adult in good health. This chain uses TRBV5-1 with TRBJ2-1; D gene ambiguous. The CDR3 loop is CASSLDWSSYNEQFF. The CDR3 nucleotides read TGCGCCAGCAGCTTAGACTGGAGCTCCTACAATGAGCAGTTCTTC.